Here is one T cell receptor (beta chain) with its context. Its cognate antigen is unknown. These data belong to a study of shared clonotypes between healthy human individuals. CDR1 LNHDA and CDR2 SQIVND come from the germline V gene (reference sequence). The ends were cut back, 5 bases at V and 3 bases at J, with 13 bases in the middle. The CDR3 length is 14 residues. The repertoire was sequenced with immunoSEQ multiplex PCR; TCRdb's copy has only in-frame clones and lacks some. Of some 630,000 clones detected, roughly 96% appear once; the ten largest clones hold 0.11%. The naive CD8 population came from CD45RO-negative cells selected for CCR7, without terminally differentiated effector memory CD45RA+ cells. Study findings and constraints: Even with large depth, rarefaction showed that sorted-subset sequencing was incomplete.

Sequencing used naive CD8+ T cells sorted from blood. This TCR came from a woman under 40 in good health. This chain connects TRBV19 to TRBJ1-2; D not resolved. CDR3 region: CASSAYLWDYGYTF. The CDR3 region has the DNA TGTGCCAGTAGTGCATATCTTTGGGACTATGGCTACACCTTC.